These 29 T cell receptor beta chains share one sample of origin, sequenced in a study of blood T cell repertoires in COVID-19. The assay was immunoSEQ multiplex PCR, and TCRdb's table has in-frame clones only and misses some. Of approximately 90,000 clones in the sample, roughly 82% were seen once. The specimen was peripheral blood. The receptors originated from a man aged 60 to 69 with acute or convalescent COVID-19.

The CDR3 reads CASSRGQQETQYF. The DNA for the CDR3 is TGTGCCAGTAGTCGGGGACAGCAAGAGACCCAGTACTTC. J is TRBJ2-5 and V is TRBV19; TRBD1 matches at 7 bases. Unmatched junction bases numbered 2, after V lost 5 bases and J lost 2 bases. CDR1 and CDR2 from the germline V gene are LNHDA and SQIVND (reference sequence). The CDR3 loop spans 13 amino acids.

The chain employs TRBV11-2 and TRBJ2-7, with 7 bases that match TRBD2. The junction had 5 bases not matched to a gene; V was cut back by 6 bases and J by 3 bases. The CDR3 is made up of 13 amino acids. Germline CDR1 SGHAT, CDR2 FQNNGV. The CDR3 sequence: CASRSGENYEQYF. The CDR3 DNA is TGTGCCAGCAGGAGCGGGGAGAACTACGAGCAGTACTTC.

The CDR3 DNA reads TGTGCCAGCAGTATGTCACCCGGGACTAGCGGGGTGGGCTACAATGAGCAGTTCTTC. Its protein is CASSMSPGTSGVGYNEQFF. The chain couples TRBV6-2 or TRBV6-3 to TRBJ2-1; TRBD2 matches at 13 bases. Germline CDR1 is MNHEY and CDR2 is SVGEGT. The V and J ends lost 5 bases and 3 bases, in that order; junction bases with no gene match: 13. This CDR3 comprises 19 residues.

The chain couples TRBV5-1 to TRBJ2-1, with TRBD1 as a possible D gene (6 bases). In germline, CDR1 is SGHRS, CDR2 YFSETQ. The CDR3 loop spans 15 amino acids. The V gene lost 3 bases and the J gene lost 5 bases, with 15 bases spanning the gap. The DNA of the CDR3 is TGCGCCAGCAGCTCGGGCCAGGGGTTCCACAATGAGCAGTTCTTC. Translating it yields CASSSGQGFHNEQFF. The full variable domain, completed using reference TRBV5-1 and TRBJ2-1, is KAGVTQTPRYLIKTRGQQVTLSCSPISGHRSVSWYQQTPGQGLQFLFEYFSETQRNKGNFPGRFSGRQFSNSRSEMNVSTLELGDSALYLCASSSGQGFHNEQFFGPGTRLTVL.

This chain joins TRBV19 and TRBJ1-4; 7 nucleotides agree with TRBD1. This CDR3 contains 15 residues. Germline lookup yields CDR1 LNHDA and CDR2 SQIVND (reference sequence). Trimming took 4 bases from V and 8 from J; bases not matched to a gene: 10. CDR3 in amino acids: CASSTPTGREEKLFF. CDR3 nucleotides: TGTGCCAGTAGTACACCGACAGGGCGGGAAGAAAAACTGTTTTTT.

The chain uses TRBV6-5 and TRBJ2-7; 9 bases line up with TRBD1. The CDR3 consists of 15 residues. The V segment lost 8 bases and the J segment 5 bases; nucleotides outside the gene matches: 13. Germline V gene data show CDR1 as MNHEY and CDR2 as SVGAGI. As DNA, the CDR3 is TGTGCCAGCGGGACAGGGATACTGGCTACCAACGAGCAGTACTTC. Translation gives CASGTGILATNEQYF.

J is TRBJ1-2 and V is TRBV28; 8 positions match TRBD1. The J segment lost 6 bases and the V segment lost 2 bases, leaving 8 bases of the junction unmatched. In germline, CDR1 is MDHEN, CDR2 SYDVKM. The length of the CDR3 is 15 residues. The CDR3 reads CASSLIYQGADGYTF. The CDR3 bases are TGTGCCAGCAGTTTAATCTATCAGGGGGCGGATGGCTACACCTTC.

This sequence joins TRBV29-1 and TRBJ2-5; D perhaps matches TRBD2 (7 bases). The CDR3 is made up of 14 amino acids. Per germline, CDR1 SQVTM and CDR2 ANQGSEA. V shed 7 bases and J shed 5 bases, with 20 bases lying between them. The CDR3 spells CSAARGAASETQYF. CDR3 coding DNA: TGCAGCGCAGCCCGGGGGGCGGCGTCGGAGACCCAGTACTTC.

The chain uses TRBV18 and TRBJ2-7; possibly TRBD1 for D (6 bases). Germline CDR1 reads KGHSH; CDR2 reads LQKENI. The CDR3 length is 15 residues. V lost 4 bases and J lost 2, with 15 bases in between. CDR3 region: CASSQDRGRTYEQYV. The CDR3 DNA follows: TGTGCCAGCTCACAGGACAGAGGGAGAACCTACGAGCAGTACGTC.

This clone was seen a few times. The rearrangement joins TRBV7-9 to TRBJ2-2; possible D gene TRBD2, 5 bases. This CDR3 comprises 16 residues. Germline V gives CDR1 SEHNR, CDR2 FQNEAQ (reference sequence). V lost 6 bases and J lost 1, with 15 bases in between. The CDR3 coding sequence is TGTGCCAGCAGGCCGAGCCCCCGGGAGAACACCGGGGAGCTGTTTTTT. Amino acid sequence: CASRPSPRENTGELFF.

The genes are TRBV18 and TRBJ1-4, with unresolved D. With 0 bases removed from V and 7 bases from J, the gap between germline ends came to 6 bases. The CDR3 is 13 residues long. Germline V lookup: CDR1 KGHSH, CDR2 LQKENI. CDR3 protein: CASSPPPGEKLFF. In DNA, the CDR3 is TGTGCCAGCTCACCACCCCCGGGTGAAAAACTGTTTTTT.

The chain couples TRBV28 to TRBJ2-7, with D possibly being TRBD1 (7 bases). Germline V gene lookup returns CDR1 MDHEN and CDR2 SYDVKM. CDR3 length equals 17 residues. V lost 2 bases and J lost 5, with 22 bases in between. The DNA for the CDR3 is TGTGCCAGCAGTTTAAGGGGGGTGAGACAGGGTATCGACGAGCAGTACTTC. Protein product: CASSLRGVRQGIDEQYF.

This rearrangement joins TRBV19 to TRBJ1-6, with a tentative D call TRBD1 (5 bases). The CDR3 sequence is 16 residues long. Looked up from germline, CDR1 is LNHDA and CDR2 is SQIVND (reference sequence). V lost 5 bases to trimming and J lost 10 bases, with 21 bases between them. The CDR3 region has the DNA TGTGCCAGTAGTTTCTCCTCCAGGGTCGGTAAATCACCCCTCCACTTT. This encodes CASSFSSRVGKSPLHF.

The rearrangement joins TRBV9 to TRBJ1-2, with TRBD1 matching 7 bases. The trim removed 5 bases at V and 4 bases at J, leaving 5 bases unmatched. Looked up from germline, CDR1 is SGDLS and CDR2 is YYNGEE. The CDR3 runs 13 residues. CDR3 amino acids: CASRAGGSYGYTF. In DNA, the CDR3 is TGTGCCAGCAGAGCAGGGGGATCCTATGGCTACACCTTC.

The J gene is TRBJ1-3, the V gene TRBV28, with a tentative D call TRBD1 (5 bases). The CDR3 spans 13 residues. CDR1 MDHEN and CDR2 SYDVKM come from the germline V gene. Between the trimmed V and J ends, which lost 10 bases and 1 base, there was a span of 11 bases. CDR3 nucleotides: TGTGCCACCTGGGGGAGGTCTGGAAACACCATATATTTT. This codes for CATWGRSGNTIYF.

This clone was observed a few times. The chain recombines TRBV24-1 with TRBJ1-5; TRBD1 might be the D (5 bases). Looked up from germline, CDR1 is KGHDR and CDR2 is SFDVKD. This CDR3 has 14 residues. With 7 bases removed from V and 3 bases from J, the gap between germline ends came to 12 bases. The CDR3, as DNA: TGTGCCACCAGCGAGGCAGGGTACAATCAGCCCCAGCATTTT. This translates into CATSEAGYNQPQHF.

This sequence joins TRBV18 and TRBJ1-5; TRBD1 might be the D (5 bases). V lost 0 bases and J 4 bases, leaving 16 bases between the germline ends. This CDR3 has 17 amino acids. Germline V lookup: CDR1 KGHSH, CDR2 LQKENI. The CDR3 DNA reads TGTGCCAGCTCACCACCCCCCAGCAGGGCCATTAATCAGCCCCAGCATTTT. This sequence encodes CASSPPPSRAINQPQHF.

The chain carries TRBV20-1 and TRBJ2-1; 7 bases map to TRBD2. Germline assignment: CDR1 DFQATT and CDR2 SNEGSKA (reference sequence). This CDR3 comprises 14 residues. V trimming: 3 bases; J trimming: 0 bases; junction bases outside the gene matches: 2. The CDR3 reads CSASRGGSYNEQFF. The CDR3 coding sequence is TGCAGTGCTAGTCGCGGGGGCTCCTACAATGAGCAGTTCTTC.

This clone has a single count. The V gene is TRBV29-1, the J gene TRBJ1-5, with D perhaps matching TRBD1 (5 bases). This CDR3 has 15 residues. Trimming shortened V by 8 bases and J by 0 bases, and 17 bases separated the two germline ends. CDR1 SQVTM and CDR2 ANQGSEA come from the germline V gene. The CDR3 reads CSTWDLKYSNQPQHF. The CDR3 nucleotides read TGCAGCACCTGGGACTTGAAATATAGCAATCAGCCCCAGCATTTT.

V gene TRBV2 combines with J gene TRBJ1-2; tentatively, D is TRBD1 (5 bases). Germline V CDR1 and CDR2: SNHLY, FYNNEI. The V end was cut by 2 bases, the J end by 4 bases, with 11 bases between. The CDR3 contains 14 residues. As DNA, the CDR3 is TGTGCCAGCAGTGAAAAGGGGCCCAGCTATGGCTACACCTTC. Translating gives CASSEKGPSYGYTF.

The CDR3 bases are TGCGCCAGCAGCCTACCGAGGAATGAAAAACTGTTTTTT. It encodes CASSLPRNEKLFF. The chain combines TRBV4-1 with TRBJ1-4, with unresolved D. CDR1 is MGHRA and CDR2 is YSYEKL in the germline V gene. CDR3 length: 13 amino acids. The V end lost 4 bases, the J end lost 5 bases, and 8 bases lay between the germline ends.

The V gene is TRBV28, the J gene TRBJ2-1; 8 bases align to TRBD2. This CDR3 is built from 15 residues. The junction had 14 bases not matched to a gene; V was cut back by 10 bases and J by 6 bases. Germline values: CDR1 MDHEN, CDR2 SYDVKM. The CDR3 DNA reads TGTGCCATCAAAACGGGGGGGGCCTCGGCCAATGAGCAGTTCTTC. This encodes CAIKTGGASANEQFF.

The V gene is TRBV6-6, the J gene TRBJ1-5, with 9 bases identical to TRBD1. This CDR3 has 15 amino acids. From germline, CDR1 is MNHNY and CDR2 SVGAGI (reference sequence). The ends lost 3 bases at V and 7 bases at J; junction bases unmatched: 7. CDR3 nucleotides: TGTGCCAGCAGTTATTCCGGGACAGGGCGGCAGCCCCAGCATTTT. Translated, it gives CASSYSGTGRQPQHF.

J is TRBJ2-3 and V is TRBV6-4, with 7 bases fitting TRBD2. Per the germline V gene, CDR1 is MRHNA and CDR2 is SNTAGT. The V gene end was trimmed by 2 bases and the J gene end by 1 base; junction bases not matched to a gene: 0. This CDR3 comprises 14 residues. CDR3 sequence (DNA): TGTGCCAGCAGTGACAGCGGGGGCACAGATACGCAGTATTTT. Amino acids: CASSDSGGTDTQYF.

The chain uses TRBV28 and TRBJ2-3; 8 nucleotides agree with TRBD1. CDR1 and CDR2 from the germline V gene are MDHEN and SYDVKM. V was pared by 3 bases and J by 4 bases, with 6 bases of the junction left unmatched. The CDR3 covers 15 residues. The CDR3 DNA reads TGTGCCAGCAGTTTCGACAGGGGAAGGTCAGATACGCAGTATTTT. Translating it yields CASSFDRGRSDTQYF.

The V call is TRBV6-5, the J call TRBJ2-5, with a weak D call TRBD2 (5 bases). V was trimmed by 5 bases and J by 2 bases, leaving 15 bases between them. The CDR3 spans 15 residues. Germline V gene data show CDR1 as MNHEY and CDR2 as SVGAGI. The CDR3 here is CASSRRLAPQETQYF. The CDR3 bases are TGTGCCAGCAGTCGGCGCCTAGCTCCGCAAGAGACCCAGTACTTC.

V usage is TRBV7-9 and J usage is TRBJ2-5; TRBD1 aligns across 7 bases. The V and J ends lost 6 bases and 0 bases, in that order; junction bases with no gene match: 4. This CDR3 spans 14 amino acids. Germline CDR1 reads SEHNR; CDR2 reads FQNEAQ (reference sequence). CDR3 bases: TGTGCCAGCAGATTCGACAGGGACCAAGAGACCCAGTACTTC. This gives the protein CASRFDRDQETQYF.

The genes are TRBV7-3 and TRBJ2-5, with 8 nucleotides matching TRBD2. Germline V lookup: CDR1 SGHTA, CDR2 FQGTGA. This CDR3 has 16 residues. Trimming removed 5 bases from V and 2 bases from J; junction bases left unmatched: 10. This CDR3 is CASSQAGVGGQETQYF. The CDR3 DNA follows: TGTGCCAGCAGCCAAGCGGGGGTTGGAGGGCAAGAGACCCAGTACTTC.

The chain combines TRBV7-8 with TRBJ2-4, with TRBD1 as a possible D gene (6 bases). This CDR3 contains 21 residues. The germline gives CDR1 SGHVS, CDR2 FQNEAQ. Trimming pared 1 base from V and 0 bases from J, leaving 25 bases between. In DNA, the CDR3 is TGTGCCAGCAGCTTAGGAGCTTTTGGGACACCTGGGCCACTAGCCAAAAACATTCAGTACTTC. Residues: CASSLGAFGTPGPLAKNIQYF.